These 32 T cell receptor beta chains share one sample of origin, sequenced in a study of blood T cell repertoires in COVID-19. Sequencing used immunoSEQ multiplex PCR; TCRdb keeps in-frame clones, though not all of them. The sample contains 300,000 to 400,000 clones, about 90% of which appear only once. Sequenced input: peripheral blood. All receptors derive from a woman younger than 45 with COVID-19, enrolled during active disease.

The V and J genes are TRBV3-1 (or the pseudogene TRBV3-2) and TRBJ1-5, with 7 bases lining up with TRBD1. This CDR3 has 17 amino acids. Per the germline V gene, CDR1 is LGHDT and CDR2 is YNNKEL (reference sequence). The ends lost 3 bases at V and 3 bases at J; junction bases unmatched: 11. The CDR3 is CASSHPGGTVTNQPQHF. The DNA of the CDR3 is TGTGCCAGCAGCCACCCCGGAGGGACAGTCACCAATCAGCCCCAGCATTTT.

Many counts were recorded for this clone. This chain links TRBV4-1 with TRBJ1-4; no clear D. Trimming removed 1 base from V and 6 bases from J, with 15 bases in between. Per the germline V gene, CDR1 is MGHRA and CDR2 is YSYEKL. The CDR3 has 16 residues. The CDR3 here is CASSQANMGFHEKLFF. CDR3 sequence (DNA): TGCGCCAGCAGCCAAGCCAACATGGGCTTCCATGAAAAACTGTTTTTT.

The DNA of the CDR3 is TGCGCCAGCAGCCAAGATGGTATAGCAGGGGGTTCACCCCTCCACTTT. Protein sequence: CASSQDGIAGGSPLHF. V and J are TRBV4-3 and TRBJ1-6; 7 bases agree with TRBD1. V gave up 0 bases and J gave up 9 bases; unmatched junction bases: 8. Germline loops: CDR1 LGHNA, CDR2 YSLEER. This CDR3 has 16 amino acids.

The chain uses TRBV7-6 and TRBJ2-1; 7 bases fit TRBD1. Germline values: CDR1 SGHVS, CDR2 FNYEAQ. Unmatched junction bases numbered 3, after V lost 3 bases and J lost 1 base. The CDR3 extends over 15 amino acids. This CDR3 is CASSFRQGSYNEQFF. The CDR3 DNA reads as TGTGCCAGCAGCTTTAGACAGGGTTCCTACAATGAGCAGTTCTTC.

This chain connects TRBV4-3 to TRBJ1-3, with 9 bases fitting TRBD1. Germline-derived CDR1 and CDR2 are LGHNA and YSLEER. This CDR3 has 15 amino acids. V lost 1 base, J lost 8 bases, and 6 bases stayed unmatched. The CDR3 loop is CASSQGPGQGHTIYF. In DNA, the CDR3 is TGCGCCAGCAGCCAAGGGCCGGGACAGGGTCACACCATATATTTT.

The V gene is TRBV29-1, the J gene TRBJ2-1, with D possibly being TRBD2 (5 bases). V was clipped by 4 bases and J by 3 bases, with 10 bases between them. Germline V CDR1 and CDR2: SQVTM, ANQGSEA. The CDR3 sequence is 13 residues long. CDR3 sequence (DNA): TGCAGCGTTGTCCCTGGAGGCTACAATGAGCAGTTCTTC. Translated: CSVVPGGYNEQFF.

This chain joins TRBV28 and TRBJ2-5; tentative D call: TRBD1 (5 bases). Germline V gene lookup returns CDR1 MDHEN and CDR2 SYDVKM. V shed 2 bases and J shed 2 bases, with 9 bases lying between them. This CDR3 comprises 14 residues. CDR3 protein: CASSLKQGQETQYF. For the CDR3, the DNA is TGTGCCAGCAGTTTAAAGCAGGGACAAGAGACCCAGTACTTC.

This chain connects TRBV5-1 to TRBJ2-5, with D possibly matching TRBD1 (6 bases). CDR1 and CDR2 from the germline V gene are SGHRS and YFSETQ. The V end was cut by 0 bases, the J end by 0 bases, with 15 bases between. The length of the CDR3 is 17 residues. The CDR3 DNA reads as TGCGCCAGCAGCTTGGCAAGGGGGTTATTGTACCAAGAGACCCAGTACTTC. Its translation: CASSLARGLLYQETQYF. The full variable domain, completed using reference TRBV5-1 and TRBJ2-5, is KAGVTQTPRYLIKTRGQQVTLSCSPISGHRSVSWYQQTPGQGLQFLFEYFSETQRNKGNFPGRFSGRQFSNSRSEMNVSTLELGDSALYLCASSLARGLLYQETQYFGPGTRLLVL.

This clone was found a few times. V usage is TRBV4-1 and J usage is TRBJ1-2, with a possible D match to TRBD1 (6 bases). This CDR3 has 16 amino acids. V gave up 2 bases and J gave up 4 bases, with 17 bases separating them. Germline V gene data show CDR1 as MGHRA and CDR2 as YSYEKL. CDR3 nucleotides: TGCGCCAGCAGCCAAAAGGCGGACAGACCAGGCTATGGCTACACCTTC. It translates to CASSQKADRPGYGYTF.

The genes are TRBV12-5 and TRBJ2-1; D unclear. Germline V gene lookup returns CDR1 LGHNT and CDR2 FRNRAP. The V end was cut by 2 bases, the J end by 7 bases, with 9 bases between. This CDR3 has 13 amino acids. CDR3 nucleotides: TGTGCTAGTGGTTTGCCCCCCCGGAATGAGCAGTTCTTC. Residues: CASGLPPRNEQFF.

The V and J genes are TRBV29-1 and TRBJ2-3; 9 bases match TRBD1. The CDR3 is 15 amino acids. V lost 3 bases, J lost 5 bases, and 9 bases stayed unmatched. Germline V gene sequence: CDR1 SQVTM, CDR2 ANQGSEA. DNA of the CDR3: TGCAGCGTTGAGGGGTTGGACAGGGGAGGAGATACGCAGTATTTT. It is translated as CSVEGLDRGGDTQYF.

V and J are TRBV2 and TRBJ2-3, with a possible D match to TRBD2 (5 bases). The germline V and J ends were trimmed by 8 bases and 9 bases, with 18 bases remaining between them. The CDR3 spans 13 residues. CDR1 and CDR2 from the germline V gene are SNHLY and FYNNEI. The DNA of the CDR3 is TGTGCCAGCTGTAGCGACTCTCTTGGGACGCAGTATTTT. The encoded protein is CASCSDSLGTQYF.

J is TRBJ2-7 and V is TRBV11-2; 8 bases agree with TRBD2. J gave up 1 base and V 2 bases, and 10 bases lay outside the gene matches. CDR3 length equals 17 residues. Per the germline V gene, CDR1 is SGHAT and CDR2 is FQNNGV. The CDR3 region has the DNA TGTGCCAGCAGCTTATTTATTGGGGCGGGGGGATCCTACGAGCAGTACTTC. Translated: CASSLFIGAGGSYEQYF. Supplemented by reference TRBV11-2 and TRBJ2-7, the full variable domain reads EAGVAQSPRYKIIEKRQSVAFWCNPISGHATLYWYQQILGQGPKLLIQFQNNGVVDDSQLPKDRFSAERLKGVDSTLKIQPAKLEDSAVYLCASSLFIGAGGSYEQYFGPGTRLTVT.

This chain connects TRBV7-6 to TRBJ1-3; maybe TRBD1 (6 bases). Germline CDR1 and CDR2: SGHVS and FNYEAQ. V was clipped by 5 bases and J by 4 bases, with 24 bases between them. The CDR3 has 18 residues. CDR3 residues: CASSPSPGRSGVGNTIYF. Written as DNA, the CDR3 is TGTGCCAGCAGCCCTAGTCCGGGGCGCTCAGGGGTAGGAAACACCATATATTTT.

The chain recombines TRBV7-8 with TRBJ2-1, with a weak D call TRBD2 (6 bases). The V and J ends lost 5 bases and 9 bases respectively, with 20 bases between them. Germline V gene lookup returns CDR1 SGHVS and CDR2 FQNEAQ. CDR3 length: 15 amino acids. Written as DNA, the CDR3 is TGTGCCAGCAGCCAACAACTCGGGAGCCCCGGTGAGCAGTTCTTC. This gives the protein CASSQQLGSPGEQFF.

The rearrangement joins TRBV5-5 to TRBJ2-2; tentatively, D is TRBD1 (6 bases). V was clipped by 1 base and J by 4 bases, with 8 bases between them. Germline CDR1 is SGHKS and CDR2 is YYEKEE (reference sequence). This CDR3 is 14 amino acids long. The CDR3 DNA is TGTGCCAGCAGCTTGTCAGGGGCCACCGGGGAGCTGTTTTTT. The encoded protein is CASSLSGATGELFF.

This chain joins TRBV6-5 and TRBJ1-1, with a tentative D call TRBD1 (6 bases). Trimming took off 2 bases at V and 5 bases at J, with 15 bases between the two ends. Germline V gene data show CDR1 as MNHEY and CDR2 as SVGAGI. This CDR3 is 15 amino acids long. CDR3 residues: CASSYRRGARTEAFF. As DNA, the CDR3 is TGTGCCAGCAGTTACAGGCGGGGGGCTCGGACTGAAGCTTTCTTT.

The table lists this clone with a count of one. The chain links TRBV29-1 to TRBJ2-2; D gene ambiguous. Trimming removed 4 bases from V and 4 bases from J, with 10 bases in between. This CDR3 is built from 13 residues. Germline V gives CDR1 SQVTM, CDR2 ANQGSEA. In DNA form, the CDR3 reads TGCAGCGTTGCCCACATCTCCACCGGGGAGCTGTTTTTT. Translated, it gives CSVAHISTGELFF.

The chain combines TRBV19 with TRBJ1-5; possible D gene TRBD1, 6 bases. Trimming pared 3 bases from V and 7 bases from J, leaving 19 bases between. Per germline, CDR1 LNHDA and CDR2 SQIVND (reference sequence). CDR3 length: 16 residues. The chain's CDR3 is CASSILDWGGGQPQHF. CDR3 nucleotides: TGTGCCAGTAGTATTTTGGACTGGGGAGGGGGGCAGCCCCAGCATTTT. Combining the CDR3 with reference TRBV19 and TRBJ1-5 gives the whole variable domain DGGITQSPKYLFRKEGQNVTLSCEQNLNHDAMYWYRQDPGQGLRLIYYSQIVNDFQKGDIAEGYSVSREKKESFPLTVTSAQKNPTAFYLCASSILDWGGGQPQHFGDGTRLSIL.

The chain couples TRBV2 to TRBJ2-7; D unclear. The length of the CDR3 is 17 residues. V lost 5 bases, J lost 0 bases, and 20 bases lay in between. CDR1 SNHLY and CDR2 FYNNEI come from the germline V gene. Written as DNA, the CDR3 is TGTGCCAGCAGTCCCTTTACTGCGGTCTCGTCCTCCTACGAGCAGTACTTC. It is translated as CASSPFTAVSSSYEQYF.

The chain combines TRBV24-1 with TRBJ2-3, with 9 bases aligning to TRBD2. CDR3 size: 18 residues. The trim removed 0 bases at V and 2 bases at J, leaving 8 bases unmatched. Germline V gives CDR1 KGHDR, CDR2 SFDVKD. The CDR3 protein is CATSDLSPSGKVTDTQYF. The CDR3 coding sequence is TGTGCCACCAGTGATTTGAGTCCTAGCGGGAAGGTCACAGATACGCAGTATTTT.

The gene calls are TRBV5-1 and TRBJ2-1; 8 nucleotides agree with TRBD2. Germline V gives CDR1 SGHRS, CDR2 YFSETQ. V trimming: 5 bases; J trimming: 0 bases; junction bases outside the gene matches: 7. This CDR3 spans 16 amino acids. The CDR3 region is CASRQLAESSYNEQFF. The CDR3 region has the DNA TGCGCCAGCAGGCAACTAGCGGAAAGCTCCTACAATGAGCAGTTCTTC.

The CDR3 loop is CASKGWTGGVGQPQHF. The DNA for the CDR3 is TGTGCCAGCAAGGGATGGACGGGGGGCGTTGGGCAGCCCCAGCATTTT. The genes are TRBV2 and TRBJ1-5; D may be TRBD1 (6 bases). Germline CDR1 is SNHLY and CDR2 is FYNNEI. The CDR3 has 16 amino acids. V lost 7 bases, J lost 7 bases, and 23 bases lay in between.

The chain carries TRBV2 and TRBJ2-4; the match to TRBD1 covers 8 bases. V lost 6 bases to trimming and J lost 1 base; unmatched junction nucleotides: 5. This CDR3 spans 15 amino acids. Germline-derived CDR1 and CDR2 are SNHLY and FYNNEI. Here the CDR3 reads CASSNNRGAKNIQYF. CDR3 coding DNA: TGTGCCAGCAGCAACAACAGGGGGGCCAAAAACATTCAGTACTTC.

The chain has TRBV12-3 or TRBV12-4 and TRBJ2-7, with no clear D. Trimming removed 6 bases at V and 6 bases at J, with 12 bases between. CDR3 length equals 12 residues. The CDR3 coding sequence is TGTGCCAGCAGCCCCTCGGGTGTCGAGCAGTACGTC. Translation: CASSPSGVEQYV.

This chain uses TRBV6-2 or TRBV6-3 with TRBJ2-7; tentatively, D is TRBD2 (5 bases). The V gene's germline CDR1 is MNHEY and CDR2 SVGEGT. Deletions cut 2 bases from V and 4 bases from J, with 12 bases between. CDR3 length: 14 amino acids. The chain's CDR3 is CASSYRLTSYEQYF. Written as DNA, the CDR3 is TGTGCCAGCAGTTACCGACTAACCTCTTACGAGCAGTACTTC.

The chain combines TRBV6-6 with TRBJ2-3; TRBD2 is a possible D gene (5 bases). V lost 5 bases and J lost 4, with 7 bases in between. The CDR3 runs to 12 residues. CDR1 is MNHNY and CDR2 is SVGAGI in the germline V gene (reference sequence). The chain's CDR3 is CASSRESDTQYF. The CDR3 bases are TGTGCCAGCAGTAGGGAGTCAGATACGCAGTATTTT.

V is TRBV13 and J is TRBJ1-3, with TRBD1 as a possible D gene (5 bases). Germline V lookup: CDR1 PRHDT, CDR2 FYEKMQ (reference sequence). The CDR3 sequence is 13 residues long. V was shortened by 5 bases and J by 3 bases, with 8 bases between the two germline ends. The CDR3 reads CASSMGLGNTIYF. In DNA, the CDR3 is TGTGCCAGCAGCATGGGACTTGGAAACACCATATATTTT.

The chain couples TRBV4-1 to TRBJ2-7; tentatively, D is TRBD1 (5 bases). Germline values: CDR1 MGHRA, CDR2 YSYEKL. This CDR3 has 17 residues. Trimming shortened V by 0 bases and J by 7 bases, and 22 bases separated the two germline ends. CDR3 coding DNA: TGCGCCAGCAGCCAAGATGCGGACACCGACACCTTGCGGGAGCAGTACTTC. Residues: CASSQDADTDTLREQYF.

The chain couples TRBV7-6 to TRBJ1-6, with 7 bases matching TRBD1. Trimming at V came to 5 bases and at J to 9 bases, leaving 7 bases not matched to a gene. This CDR3 comprises 14 residues. In germline, CDR1 is SGHVS, CDR2 FNYEAQ. The CDR3 DNA is TGTGCCAGCAGCCAAACAGGGGCCGGTTCACCCCTCCACTTT. This sequence encodes CASSQTGAGSPLHF.

V and J are TRBV7-9 and TRBJ1-1; D may be TRBD1 (6 bases). Looked up from germline, CDR1 is SEHNR and CDR2 is FQNEAQ (reference sequence). V lost 5 bases to trimming and J lost 3 bases, with 22 bases between them. The CDR3 sequence is 17 residues long. The CDR3 bases are TGTGCCAGCAGCCCCCCGGGCATCCTCCCAGGGGACACTGAAGCTTTCTTT. This translates into CASSPPGILPGDTEAFF. Supplemented by reference TRBV7-9 and TRBJ1-1, the full variable domain reads DTGVSQNPRHKITKRGQNVTFRCDPISEHNRLYWYRQTLGQGPEFLTYFQNEAQLEKSRLLSDRFSAERPKGSFSTLEIQRTEQGDSAMYLCASSPPGILPGDTEAFFGQGTRLTVV.

The rearrangement uses TRBV4-1 and TRBJ2-1, with a weak D call TRBD1 (6 bases). There are 15 residues in the CDR3. With 3 bases removed from V and 2 bases from J, the gap between germline ends came to 11 bases. The germline V gene has CDR1 MGHRA and CDR2 YSYEKL. In DNA form, the CDR3 reads TGCGCCAGCAGCCATAGACAGGTTCCCTACAATGAGCAGTTCTTC. It is translated as CASSHRQVPYNEQFF.